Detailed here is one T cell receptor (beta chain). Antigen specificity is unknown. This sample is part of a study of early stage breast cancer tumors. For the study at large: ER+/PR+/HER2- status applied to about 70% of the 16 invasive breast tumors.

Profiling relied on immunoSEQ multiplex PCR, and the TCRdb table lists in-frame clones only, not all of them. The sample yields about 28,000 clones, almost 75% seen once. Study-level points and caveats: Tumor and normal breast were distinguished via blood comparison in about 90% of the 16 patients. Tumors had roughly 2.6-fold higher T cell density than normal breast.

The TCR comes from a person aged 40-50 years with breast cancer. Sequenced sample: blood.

The CDR3 sequence is CASARGTGDNEKLFF. The CDR3 DNA is TGTGCCAGCGCCCGAGGGACAGGTGATAATGAAAAACTGTTTTTT. The rearrangement links TRBV9 to TRBJ1-4, with 8 bases lining up with TRBD1. The CDR3 is 15 residues long. V gave up 7 bases and J gave up 4 bases; unmatched junction bases: 9. The V gene's germline CDR1 is SGDLS and CDR2 YYNGEE.